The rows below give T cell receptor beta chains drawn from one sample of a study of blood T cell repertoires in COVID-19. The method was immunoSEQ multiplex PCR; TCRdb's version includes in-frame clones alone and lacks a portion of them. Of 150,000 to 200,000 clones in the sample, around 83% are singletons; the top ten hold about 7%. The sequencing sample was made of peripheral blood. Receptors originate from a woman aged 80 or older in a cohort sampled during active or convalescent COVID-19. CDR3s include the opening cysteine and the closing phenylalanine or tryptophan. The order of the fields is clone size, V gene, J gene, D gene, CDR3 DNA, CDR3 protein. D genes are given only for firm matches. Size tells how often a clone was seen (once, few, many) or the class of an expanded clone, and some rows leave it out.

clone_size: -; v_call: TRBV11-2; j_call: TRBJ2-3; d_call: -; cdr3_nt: TGTGCCAGCAGCCCCCTGACTAACACAGATACGCAGTATTTT; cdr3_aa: CASSPLTNTDTQYF
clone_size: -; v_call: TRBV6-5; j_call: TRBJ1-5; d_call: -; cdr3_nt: TGTGCCAGCAGTCGGGGAGCGGTAAGCAATCAGCCCCAGCATTTT; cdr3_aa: CASSRGAVSNQPQHF
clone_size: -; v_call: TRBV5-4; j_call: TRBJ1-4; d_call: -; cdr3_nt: TGTGCCAGCAGCTGGGGGGGGGACCCAGGGGAAAAACTGTTTTTT; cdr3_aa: CASSWGGDPGEKLFF
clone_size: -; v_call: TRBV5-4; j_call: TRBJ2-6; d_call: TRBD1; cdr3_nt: TGTGCCAGCAGCTCGTTCTGGACAGGGGGCTCTGGGGCCAACGTCCTGACTTTC; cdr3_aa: CASSSFWTGGSGANVLTF
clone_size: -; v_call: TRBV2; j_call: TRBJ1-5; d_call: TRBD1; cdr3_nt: TGTGCCAGCCAGCACCGGGACAGGGGTCAGCCCCAGCATTTT; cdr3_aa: CASQHRDRGQPQHF
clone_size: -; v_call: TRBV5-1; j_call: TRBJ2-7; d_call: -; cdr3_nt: TGCGCCAGCAGACAATACAACAGCTACGAGCAGTACTTC; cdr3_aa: CASRQYNSYEQYF
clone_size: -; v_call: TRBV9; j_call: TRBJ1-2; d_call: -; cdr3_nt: TGTGCCAGCAGCGTAGATGAGGGCTTGGATGGCTACACCTTC; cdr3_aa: CASSVDEGLDGYTF
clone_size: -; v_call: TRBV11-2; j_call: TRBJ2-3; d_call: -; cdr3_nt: TGTGCCAGCAGGACAGTAGATACGCAGTATTTT; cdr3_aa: CASRTVDTQYF
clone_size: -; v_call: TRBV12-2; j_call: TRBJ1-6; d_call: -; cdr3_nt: TGTGCAAGTCGCTTAGCGTTTGACAGGGTGGGCTCACCCCTCCACTTT; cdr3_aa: CASRLAFDRVGSPLHF
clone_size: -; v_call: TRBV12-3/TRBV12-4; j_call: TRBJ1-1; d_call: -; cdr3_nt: TGTGCCAGCAGTTTATGGGGGGATGAAGCTTTCTTT; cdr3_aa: CASSLWGDEAFF
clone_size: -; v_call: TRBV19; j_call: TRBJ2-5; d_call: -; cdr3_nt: TGTGCCAGTAGTATAGCTGGACTCCAGGGGTCAGAGACCCAGTACTTC; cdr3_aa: CASSIAGLQGSETQYF
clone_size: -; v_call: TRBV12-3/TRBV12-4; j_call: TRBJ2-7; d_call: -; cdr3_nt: TGTGCCAGCAGTTTCGACACCAACTACGAGCAGTACTTC; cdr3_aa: CASSFDTNYEQYF
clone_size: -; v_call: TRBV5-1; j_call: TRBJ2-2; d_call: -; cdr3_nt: TGCGCCAGCAGCTCCTCAGGGAACACCGGGGAGCTGTTTTTT; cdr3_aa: CASSSSGNTGELFF
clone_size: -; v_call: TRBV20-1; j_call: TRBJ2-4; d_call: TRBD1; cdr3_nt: TGCAGTGCTAGTCCACAACCGGGACAGGGAAACATTCAGTACTTC; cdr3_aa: CSASPQPGQGNIQYF
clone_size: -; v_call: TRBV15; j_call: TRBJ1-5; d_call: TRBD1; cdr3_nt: TGTGCCACCAGCTGGGACAGCAGTTATCAGCCCCAGCATTTT; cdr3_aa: CATSWDSSYQPQHF
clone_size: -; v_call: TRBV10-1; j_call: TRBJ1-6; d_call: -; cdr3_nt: TGCGCCAGCAGTGAGTCAGGGGGTTCACCCCTCCACTTT; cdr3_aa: CASSESGGSPLHF
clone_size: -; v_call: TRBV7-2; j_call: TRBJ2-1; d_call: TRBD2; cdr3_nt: TGTGCCAGCAGTTCTCATGGGACTAGCGGGGGAATAGGTGAGCAGTTCTTC; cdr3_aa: CASSSHGTSGGIGEQFF
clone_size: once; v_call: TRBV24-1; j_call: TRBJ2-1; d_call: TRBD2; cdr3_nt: TGTGCCACCAGTGACAGGACGGGACTAGCGGATGAGCAGTTCTTC; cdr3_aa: CATSDRTGLADEQFF
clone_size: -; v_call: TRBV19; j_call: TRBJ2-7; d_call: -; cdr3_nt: TGTGCCACTCTCGACACCGGTGTTCGCGAGCAGTACTTC; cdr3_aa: CATLDTGVREQYF
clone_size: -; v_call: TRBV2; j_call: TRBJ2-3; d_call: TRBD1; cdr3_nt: TGTGCCAGCAGTGAAGGGACAGGGAACGCAGATACGCAGTATTTT; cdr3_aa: CASSEGTGNADTQYF
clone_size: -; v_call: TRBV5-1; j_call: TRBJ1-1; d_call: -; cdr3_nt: TGCGCCAGCAGCTGGTCCGGGACAACGAACACTGAAGCTTTCTTT; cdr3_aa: CASSWSGTTNTEAFF
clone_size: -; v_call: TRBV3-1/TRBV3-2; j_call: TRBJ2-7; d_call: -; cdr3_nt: TGTGCCAGCAGCCAAGCTAGTTACGAGCAGTACTTC; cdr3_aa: CASSQASYEQYF
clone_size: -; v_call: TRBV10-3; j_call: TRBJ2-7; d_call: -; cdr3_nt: TGTGCCATCAGTGAGTCGCCCAGTATTTACGAGCAGTACTTC; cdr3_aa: CAISESPSIYEQYF
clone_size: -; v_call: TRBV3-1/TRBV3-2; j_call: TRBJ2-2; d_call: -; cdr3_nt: TGTGCCAGCAGCCCGACAGGGGAGGGGACCGGGGAGCTGTTTTTT; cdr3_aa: CASSPTGEGTGELFF
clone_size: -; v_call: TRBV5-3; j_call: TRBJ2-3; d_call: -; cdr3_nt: TGTGCCAGAAGCCATTTCCTCAGTCCAATTCCAGATACGCAGTATTTT; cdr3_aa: CARSHFLSPIPDTQYF
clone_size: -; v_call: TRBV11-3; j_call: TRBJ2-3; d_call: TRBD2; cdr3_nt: TGTGCCAGCAGCCAAGAGGAGGCCTGGCGGGAGAAGGATACGCAGTATTTT; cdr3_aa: CASSQEEAWREKDTQYF
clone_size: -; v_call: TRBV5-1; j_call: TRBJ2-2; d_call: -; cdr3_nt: TGCGCCAGCCCAGGGATCAACACCGGGGAGCTGTTTTTT; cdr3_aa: CASPGINTGELFF
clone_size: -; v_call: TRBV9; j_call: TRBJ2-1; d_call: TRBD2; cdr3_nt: TGTGCCAGCAGCCCGGGACTAGCGGGAGTCCATGGGAATGAGCAGTTCTTC; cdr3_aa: CASSPGLAGVHGNEQFF
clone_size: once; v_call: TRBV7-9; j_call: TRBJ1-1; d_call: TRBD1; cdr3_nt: TGTGCCAGCAGCTTAACAGGGGAGGACACTGAAGCTTTCTTT; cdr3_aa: CASSLTGEDTEAFF
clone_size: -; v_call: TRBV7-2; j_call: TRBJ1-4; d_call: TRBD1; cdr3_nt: TGTGCCAGCAAAACTGGGACAGGGGCCGAAAAACTGTTTTTT; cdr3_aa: CASKTGTGAEKLFF
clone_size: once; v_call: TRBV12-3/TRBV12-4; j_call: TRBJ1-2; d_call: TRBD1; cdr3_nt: TGTGCCACCAAGACAGGGGCCGGTTATGGCTACACCTTC; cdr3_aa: CATKTGAGYGYTF
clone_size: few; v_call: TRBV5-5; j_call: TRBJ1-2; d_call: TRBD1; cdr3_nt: TGTGCCAGCAGCTTGGTAGGGGGCCCCCCGGGCTACACCTTC; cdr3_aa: CASSLVGGPPGYTF
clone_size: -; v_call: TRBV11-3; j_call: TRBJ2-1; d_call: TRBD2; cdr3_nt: TGTGCCAGCAGCTTCTCCGGGACTAGTATCAATGAGCAGTTCTTC; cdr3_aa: CASSFSGTSINEQFF
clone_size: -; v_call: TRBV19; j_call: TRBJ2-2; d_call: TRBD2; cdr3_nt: TGTGCCAGTAGTATGAGTGGGACTAGGAGGGACACCGGGGAGCTGTTTTTT; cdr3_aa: CASSMSGTRRDTGELFF